The TCR beta chain described here comes from a study of vaccination effects on CD4 cells after COVID-19. Study at large: Following the second dose by a median of 72 days, the post-vaccine samples were obtained. Study-wide results and limits: Clones of infection and vaccine origin contracted markedly late after vaccination. Few convalescent patients were included, and no early post-infection timepoints were sampled.

Worth noting for this clone: As yet, its antigen is unknown.

Assay: immunoSEQ multiplex PCR; the TCRdb copy retains only in-frame clones and omits some. The sample carries tens of thousands of clones, just under 75% recorded once. CDR1 and CDR2 (germline): SGDLS, YYNGEE. The CDR3 spans 18 residues. V was pared by 4 bases and J by 0 bases, with 17 bases between. Culturing for around eleven days preceded CD4+ T cell isolation. Participants received two doses of either the BNT162b2 or mRNA-1273 vaccine. The vaccine recipients had no prior SARS-CoV-2 infection, with negative nucleocapsid antibodies. The V call is TRBV9, the J call TRBJ1-6, with D possibly being TRBD1 (6 bases). Specimen: CD4+ T cells from PBMCs cultured without peptide, collected after COVID-19 vaccination. This TCR came from a human donor who received a COVID-19 vaccine. The CDR3 spells CASSPRGGAGSYNSPLHF. CDR3 DNA: TGTGCCAGCAGCCCCCGAGGGGGGGCGGGCTCCTATAATTCACCCCTCCACTTT.